Presented here are 9 T cell receptor beta chains from one specimen sequenced in a study of shared clonotypes between healthy human individuals. Naive CD8 cells, CD45RO-negative and positively selected for CCR7, excluded terminally differentiated effector memory CD45RA+ cells. The method was immunoSEQ multiplex PCR; TCRdb's version includes in-frame clones alone and lacks a portion of them. Among around 2.1 million clones listed, more than 85% were seen once. Sample: naive CD8+ T cells from PBMCs. These receptor sequences come from a man younger than 35 in good health. Some clones in this sample may be carry-over from other donors' samples.

The chain couples TRBV25-1 to TRBJ2-7; 7 nucleotides agree with TRBD2. J was trimmed by 6 bases and V by 5 bases; bases with no gene match: 7. Germline V lookup: CDR1 MGHDK, CDR2 SYGVNS. The CDR3 is 13 residues long. The CDR3 coding sequence is TGTGCCAGCAGTAAGGGCGGGAGCGGCGAGCAGTACTTC. This gives the protein CASSKGGSGEQYF.

The chain's CDR3 is CASSTLDSGAYEQYF. Here the CDR3 DNA reads TGTGCCAGTAGTACGTTAGACAGTGGAGCCTACGAGCAGTACTTC. The rearrangement uses TRBV19 and TRBJ2-7; perhaps TRBD1 as D (5 bases). There are 15 residues in the CDR3. In germline, CDR1 is LNHDA, CDR2 SQIVND (reference sequence). The germline V and J ends were trimmed by 4 bases and 2 bases, with 15 bases remaining between them.

The CDR3 coding sequence is TGTGCCAGCAGCTACTTAGGGGGCTTAGGCTACACCTTC. Amino acids: CASSYLGGLGYTF. This rearrangement joins TRBV28 to TRBJ1-2; 7 nucleotides line up with TRBD1. Germline-derived CDR1 and CDR2 are MDHEN and SYDVKM. The CDR3 totals 13 residues. With V trimmed by 6 bases and J by 8 bases, 9 bases remained unmatched.

The chain joins TRBV7-2 to TRBJ2-5; D possibly corresponds to TRBD2 (6 bases). The V end lost 3 bases, the J end lost 6 bases, and 17 bases lay between the germline ends. The CDR3 consists of 15 residues. From germline, CDR1 is SGHTA and CDR2 FQGNSA. CDR3: CASSFFWGEGQTQYF. In DNA form, the CDR3 reads TGTGCCAGCAGCTTCTTCTGGGGGGAAGGGCAGACCCAGTACTTC.

The chain links TRBV5-5 to TRBJ1-1; D is unresolved. CDR1 and CDR2 from the germline V gene are SGHKS and YYEKEE (reference sequence). Trimming shortened V by 4 bases and J by 4 bases, and 8 bases separated the two germline ends. This CDR3 is 12 amino acids long. This CDR3 reads CASSDGVTEAFF. DNA for the CDR3: TGTGCCAGCAGCGACGGGGTCACTGAAGCTTTCTTT.

V usage is TRBV30 and J usage is TRBJ1-5; D remains unclear. Germline loops: CDR1 GTSNPN, CDR2 SVGIG (reference sequence). The CDR3 covers 14 residues. Trimming removed 2 bases from V and 7 bases from J, with 15 bases in between. The CDR3 loop is CAWSRDGVGQPQHF. In nucleotides, the CDR3 is TGTGCCTGGAGTAGAGACGGGGTTGGGCAGCCCCAGCATTTT.

The rearrangement links TRBV10-1 to TRBJ2-4; D gene ambiguous. Germline values: CDR1 WNHNN, CDR2 SYGVQD (reference sequence). V lost 0 bases, J lost 0 bases, and 9 bases lay in between. This CDR3 spans 16 amino acids. The CDR3 loop is CASSESRCLAKNIQYF. CDR3 sequence (DNA): TGCGCCAGCAGTGAGTCGAGATGTCTAGCCAAAAACATTCAGTACTTC.

The chain combines TRBV4-3 with TRBJ2-3; D perhaps matches TRBD2 (6 bases). Germline V CDR1 and CDR2: LGHNA, YSLEER. The ends were cut back, 1 base at V and 4 bases at J, with 9 bases in the middle. The CDR3 runs to 14 residues. This CDR3 is CASSQGLGSDTQYF. The CDR3, as DNA: TGCGCCAGCAGCCAAGGACTAGGTTCAGATACGCAGTATTTT.

V and J are TRBV19 and TRBJ1-5; 11 bases are shared with TRBD1. Per the germline V gene, CDR1 is LNHDA and CDR2 is SQIVND (reference sequence). The CDR3 loop spans 17 amino acids. V lost 4 bases, J lost 6 bases, and 11 bases stayed unmatched. The DNA of the CDR3 is TGTGCCAGTAGTACACCCCATTCCGGGACAGGGGGTCAGCCCCAGCATTTT. This translates into CASSTPHSGTGGQPQHF.